The present TCR beta chain was sequenced within a study of cytomegalovirus exposure and HLA in healthy donors. Study details: HLA-typed donors were the source of tens of millions of unique TCRs, which an early data release held. Notes on the study in general: A later analysis linked a missense DCLRE1C variant to TCR beta V- and J-gene trimming. Diagnosis of cytomegalovirus status made by the classifier reportedly showed high specificity and sensitivity.

The PCR used 60 Vbeta and 13 Jbeta primers. Original handling: In a later analysis, around 11 million of tens of millions of unique beta chains occurred in at least two donors. Sequencing was performed with immunoSEQ multiplex PCR; in TCRdb, only in-frame clones are kept and a portion is missing. That table is the source of V, J and clone size, and D and trimming were worked out from the DNA. The sample has 150,000 to 200,000 clones, roughly 79% seen once; the top ten hold roughly 1.6%. Notes on this clone: Its antigen is undetermined.

Germline V gives CDR1 SQVTM, CDR2 ANQGSEA. CDR3 length: 16 amino acids. V lost 3 bases to trimming and J lost 0 bases; unmatched junction nucleotides: 1. The source material was PBMCs. The rearrangement uses TRBV29-1 and TRBJ2-1; TRBD2 aligns across 14 bases. This TCR derives from a man in his forties in good health and CMV-seronegative. CDR3 nucleotide sequence: TGCAGCGTTGAGGGGACTAGCGGGAGCTCCTACAATGAGCAGTTCTTC. It specifies CSVEGTSGSSYNEQFF.